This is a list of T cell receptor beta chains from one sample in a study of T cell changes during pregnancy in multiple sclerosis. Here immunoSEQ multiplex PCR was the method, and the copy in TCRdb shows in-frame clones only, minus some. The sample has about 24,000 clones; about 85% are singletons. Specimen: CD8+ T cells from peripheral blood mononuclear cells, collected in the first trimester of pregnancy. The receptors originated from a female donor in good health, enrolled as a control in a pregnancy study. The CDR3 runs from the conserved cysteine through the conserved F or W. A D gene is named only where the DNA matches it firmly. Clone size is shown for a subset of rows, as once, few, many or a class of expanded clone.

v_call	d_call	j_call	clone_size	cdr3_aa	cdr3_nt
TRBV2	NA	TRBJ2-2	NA	CASSLLTNTGELFF	TGTGCCAGCAGTTTACTAACGAACACCGGGGAGCTGTTTTTT
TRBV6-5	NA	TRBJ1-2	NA	CASSYSPGQYGYTF	TGTGCCAGCAGTTACTCGCCCGGACAATATGGCTACACCTTC
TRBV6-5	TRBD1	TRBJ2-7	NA	CASSRDRGDEQYF	TGTGCCAGCAGCCGGGACAGGGGAGACGAGCAGTACTTC
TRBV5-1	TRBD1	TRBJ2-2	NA	CASSLARTGPGGNTGELFF	TGCGCCAGCAGCTTGGCAAGGACAGGGCCCGGGGGGAACACCGGGGAGCTGTTTTTT
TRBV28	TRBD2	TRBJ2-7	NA	CASRFLEGAGDYEQYF	TGTGCCAGCAGATTCCTCGAGGGAGCGGGAGACTACGAGCAGTACTTC
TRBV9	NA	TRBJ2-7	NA	CASSDRRDNEQYF	TGTGCCAGCAGCGACCGGCGGGATAACGAGCAGTACTTC
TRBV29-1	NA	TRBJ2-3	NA	CSALLGADTQYF	TGCAGCGCCCTCTTAGGAGCCGATACGCAGTATTTT
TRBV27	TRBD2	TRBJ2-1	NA	CASSPGTSGSRNEQFF	TGTGCCAGCAGTCCCGGGACTAGCGGGAGTCGGAATGAGCAGTTCTTC
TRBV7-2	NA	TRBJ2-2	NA	CASSPANTGELFF	TGTGCCAGCAGCCCGGCGAACACCGGGGAGCTGTTTTTT
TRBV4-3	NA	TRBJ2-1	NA	CASSQKGGESYNEQFF	TGCGCCAGCAGCCAAAAGGGGGGGGAGTCCTACAATGAGCAGTTCTTC
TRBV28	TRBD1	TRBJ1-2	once	CASSLWGQATIDYTF	TGTGCCAGCAGTTTATGGGGACAGGCAACTATCGACTACACCTTC
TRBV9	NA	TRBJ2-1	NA	CASSPGVEQFF	TGTGCCAGCAGCCCAGGGGTGGAGCAGTTCTTC
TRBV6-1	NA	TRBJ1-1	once	CAGEGGFTEAFF	TGTGCCGGGGAAGGGGGATTCACTGAAGCTTTCTTT
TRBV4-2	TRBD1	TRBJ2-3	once	CASSQEAGGGTDTQYF	TGTGCCAGCAGCCAAGAAGCAGGGGGTGGGACCGATACGCAGTATTTT
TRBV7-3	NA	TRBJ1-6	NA	CASSSHPQGFNSPLHF	TGTGCCAGCAGCTCCCACCCGCAGGGGTTCAATTCACCCCTCCACTTT
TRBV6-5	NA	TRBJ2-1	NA	CASSYSKRTDEQFF	TGTGCCAGCAGTTACTCCAAGCGGACGGATGAGCAGTTCTTC
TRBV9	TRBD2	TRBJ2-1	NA	CASNPSGGEQFF	TGTGCCAGCAACCCTAGCGGGGGAGAGCAGTTCTTC
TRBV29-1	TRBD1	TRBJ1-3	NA	CSVDPGGISGNTIYF	TGCAGCGTTGACCCAGGGGGGATCTCTGGAAACACCATATATTTT
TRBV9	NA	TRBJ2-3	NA	CASSVAGGGGRSTDTQYF	TGTGCCAGCAGCGTAGCGGGGGGAGGGGGTAGAAGCACAGATACGCAGTATTTT
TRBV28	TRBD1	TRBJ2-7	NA	CATSPRQGAYEQYF	TGTGCCACTTCCCCCCGACAGGGAGCCTACGAGCAGTACTTC
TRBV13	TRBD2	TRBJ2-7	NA	CASSLAGGTYEQYF	TGTGCCAGCAGCTTAGCGGGGGGGACCTACGAGCAGTACTTC
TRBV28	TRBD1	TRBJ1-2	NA	CASGDRPNYGYTF	TGTGCCAGCGGGGACAGGCCTAACTATGGCTACACCTTC
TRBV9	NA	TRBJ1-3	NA	CASSGGGSGNTIYF	TGTGCCAGCAGCGGAGGGGGTTCTGGAAACACCATATATTTT
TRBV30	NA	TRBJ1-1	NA	CAWRSRGGSGTEAFF	TGTGCCTGGAGGTCCAGGGGTGGTTCGGGCACTGAAGCTTTCTTT
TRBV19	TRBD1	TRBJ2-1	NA	CASSIQGDFYNEQFF	TGTGCCAGTAGTATACAGGGGGATTTTTACAATGAGCAGTTCTTC
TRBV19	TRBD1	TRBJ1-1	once	CASTRTGGTSEAFF	TGTGCCAGTACCAGGACAGGGGGAACTTCTGAAGCTTTCTTT
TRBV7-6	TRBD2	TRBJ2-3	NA	CASSLLAGGTRDTQYF	TGTGCCAGCAGCTTACTAGCGGGGGGCACACGGGATACGCAGTATTTT
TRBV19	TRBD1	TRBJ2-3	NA	CASRRDRGVDTQYF	TGTGCCAGTAGACGGGACAGGGGGGTAGATACGCAGTATTTT
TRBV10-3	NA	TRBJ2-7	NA	CAISTITPNQDEQYF	TGTGCCATCAGTACCATAACCCCGAATCAGGACGAGCAGTACTTC
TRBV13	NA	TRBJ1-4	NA	CASSQRQDIEKLFF	TGTGCCAGCAGCCAGAGACAGGATATAGAAAAACTGTTTTTT
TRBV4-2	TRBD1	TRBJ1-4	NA	CASSHSRTGSYEKLFF	TGTGCCAGCAGCCATTCCCGGACAGGGAGTTATGAAAAACTGTTTTTT
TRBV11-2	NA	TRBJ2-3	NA	CASSPTGRGGTDTQYF	TGTGCCAGCAGCCCGACGGGGCGGGGCGGCACAGATACGCAGTATTTT
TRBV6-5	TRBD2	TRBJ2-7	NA	CASSPRTSGGYEQYF	TGTGCCAGCAGCCCCCGGACTAGCGGTGGGTACGAGCAGTACTTC
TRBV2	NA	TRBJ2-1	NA	CASSGTLYNEQFF	TGTGCCAGTTCCGGGACACTGTACAATGAGCAGTTCTTC
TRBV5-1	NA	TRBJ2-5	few	CASSPDQETQYF	TGCGCCAGCAGCCCGGACCAAGAGACCCAGTACTTC
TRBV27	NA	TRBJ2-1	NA	CASSLSRYNEQFF	TGTGCCAGCAGTTTATCGAGATACAATGAGCAGTTCTTC
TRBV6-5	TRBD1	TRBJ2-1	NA	CASSPGQGIEQFF	TGTGCCAGCAGCCCGGGACAGGGAATTGAGCAGTTCTTC
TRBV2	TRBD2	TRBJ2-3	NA	CASTGRGMPWQYF	TGTGCCAGCACCGGGAGGGGGATGCCTTGGCAGTATTTT
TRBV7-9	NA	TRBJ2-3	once	CASSLAAGPADTQYF	TGTGCCAGCAGCTTAGCGGCGGGTCCCGCAGATACGCAGTATTTT
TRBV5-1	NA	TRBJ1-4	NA	CASSLGPFRKSNEKLFF	TGCGCCAGCAGCTTGGGTCCTTTCAGAAAGTCCAATGAAAAACTGTTTTTT
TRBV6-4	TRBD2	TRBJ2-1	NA	CASSDLAGGVDEQFF	TGTGCCAGCAGTGATTTAGCGGGAGGGGTCGATGAGCAGTTCTTC
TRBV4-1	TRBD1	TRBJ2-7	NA	CASSQAAGGSYYEQYF	TGCGCCAGCAGCCAAGCCGCAGGGGGAAGTTACTACGAGCAGTACTTC
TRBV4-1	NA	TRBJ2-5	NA	CASSQDEGETQYF	TGCGCCAGCAGCCAAGATGAGGGAGAGACCCAGTACTTC
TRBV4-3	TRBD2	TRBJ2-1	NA	CASSQDRTSGGGLEQFF	TGCGCCAGCAGCCAAGATCGCACTAGCGGGGGTGGTCTTGAGCAGTTCTTC
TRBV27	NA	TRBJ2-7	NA	CASSELRGGGYEQYF	TGTGCCAGCAGTGAACTCAGGGGAGGGGGCTACGAGCAGTACTTC
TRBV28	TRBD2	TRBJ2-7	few	CASSPGLVPYEQYF	TGTGCCAGCAGTCCGGGACTAGTTCCCTACGAGCAGTACTTC
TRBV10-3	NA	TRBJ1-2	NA	CAVLGNRANYGYTF	TGTGCCGTCCTCGGAAACAGAGCTAACTATGGCTACACCTTC
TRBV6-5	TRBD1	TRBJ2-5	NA	CASGVKGAETQYF	TGTGCCAGCGGAGTAAAGGGGGCAGAGACCCAGTACTTC
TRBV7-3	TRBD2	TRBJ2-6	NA	CASTGGAGANVLTF	TGTGCCAGCACTGGGGGGGCTGGGGCCAACGTCCTGACTTTC
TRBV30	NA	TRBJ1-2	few	CAWGPGGAFYGYTF	TGTGCCTGGGGCCCAGGAGGGGCATTCTATGGCTACACCTTC
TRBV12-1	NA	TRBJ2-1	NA	CASIGLEVKRGARYNEQFF	TGTGCCAGCATTGGGCTAGAGGTGAAGCGGGGGGCTCGGTACAATGAGCAGTTCTTC
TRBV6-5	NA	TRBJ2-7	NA	CASRRGTSSYEQYF	TGTGCCAGCAGGCGCGGGACTTCCTCCTACGAGCAGTACTTC
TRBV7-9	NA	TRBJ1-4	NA	CASRGGAGEKLFF	TGTGCCAGCAGAGGAGGGGCTGGTGAAAAACTGTTTTTT